Listed here are 5 T cell receptor beta chains from one sample, sequenced in a study of beta chain features in type 1 diabetes. Study-wide findings and caveats: In every one of the four CD4+ subsets, TCRB CDR3s were moderately but significantly shorter in Type 1 diabetes patients.

The sequenced template was cDNA made from the entire isolated RNA. This table comes from immunoSEQ multiplex PCR, and its TCRdb copy is limited to in-frame clones, with some not included. The profile covers around 710,000 clones, with around 11% appearing a single time and more than 0.09% taken by the ten largest. The antigens of these receptors remain unknown. The specimen was naive CD4+ T cells from blood. These receptors all come from a man between 25 and 39 years old with type 1 diabetes.

This clone came up a few times. The rearrangement joins TRBV4-2 to TRBJ2-1; D is possibly TRBD2 (5 bases). The CDR3 has 14 amino acids. Per germline, CDR1 LGHNA and CDR2 YNFKEQ. V lost 1 base to trimming and J lost 8 bases, with 12 bases between them. This CDR3 is CASSQVSGIDEQFF. The CDR3 nucleotides read TGTGCCAGCAGCCAAGTTTCGGGGATCGATGAGCAGTTCTTC.

In this sample, this clone turned up a few times. This rearrangement joins TRBV7-2 to TRBJ2-1; tentative D call: TRBD1 (5 bases). CDR1 SGHTA and CDR2 FQGNSA come from the germline V gene. V was clipped by 6 bases and J by 7 bases, with 13 bases between them. The CDR3 extends over 13 amino acids. The CDR3 DNA reads as TGTGCCAGCAGTGGACAATACGGTAATGAGCAGTTCTTC. Translated, it gives CASSGQYGNEQFF.

The count of this clone is one. The chain recombines TRBV29-1 with TRBJ1-1; TRBD1 is a possible D gene (5 bases). Per the germline V gene, CDR1 is SQVTM and CDR2 is ANQGSEA. The CDR3 has 14 amino acids. The V and J ends lost 1 base and 6 bases respectively, with 15 bases between them. This CDR3 reads CSVEVWNGGSEAFF. The CDR3 coding sequence is TGCAGCGTTGAAGTTTGGAATGGGGGATCTGAAGCTTTCTTT. Complete variable domain (other parts from reference TRBV29-1 and TRBJ1-1): SAVISQKPSRDICQRGTSLTIQCQVDSQVTMMFWYRQQPGQSLTLIATANQGSEATYESGFVIDKFPISRPNLTFSTLTVSNMSPEDSSIYLCSVEVWNGGSEAFFGQGTRLTVV.

The CDR3 region is CASSLWPNTEAFF. CDR3 nucleotides: TGTGCCAGCAGTTTATGGCCAAACACTGAAGCTTTCTTT. The chain carries TRBV27 and TRBJ1-1; D is unclear. Germline V CDR1 and CDR2: MNHEY, SMNVEV (reference sequence). There are 13 residues in the CDR3. V gave up 1 base and J gave up 2 bases, with 5 bases separating them.

The rearrangement uses TRBV7-9 and TRBJ1-6; 7 bases are a match to TRBD1. The V and J ends lost 4 bases and 14 bases, in that order; junction bases with no gene match: 11. Germline values: CDR1 SEHNR, CDR2 FQNEAQ (reference sequence). The CDR3 totals 14 residues. The CDR3 DNA is TGTGCCAGCAGCTCCGACAGGGACAATACGGCCCTCCACTTT. Its translation: CASSSDRDNTALHF.